This entry features one TCR beta chain sequence. Antigen: not known. The sample belongs to a study of PD-L1 blockade in urothelial cancer. Study summary: It was at 3 weeks (second dose) and 6 weeks after treatment start that blood was analyzed. When blood samples were assessed, the median T cell count was about 140,000.

Germline-derived CDR1 and CDR2 are MNHNS and SASEGT. V dropped 5 bases and J dropped 7; count of bases not matched to a gene: 9. The CDR3 loop spans 15 amino acids. Noted time point: peripheral blood 6 weeks after treatment start. Patients in the study were battling locally advanced or metastatic urothelial carcinoma. TCRdb's copy holds only in-frame clones and misses some; the assay was immunoSEQ multiplex PCR. This table has around 19,000 clones, around four fifths appearing once. General study findings and limits: Improved survival was predicted by pretreatment blood TCR clonality below the median.

This TCR was recovered from a man aged 45-60 years with urothelial cancer. The chain carries TRBV6-1 and TRBJ2-2, with 8 bases aligning to TRBD1. Sample: PBMCs, taken around atezolizumab (anti-PD-L1) treatment. The CDR3 coding sequence is TGTGCCAGCAGTCCACAGGGGGTGCACGGCGGGGAGCTGTTTTTT. Translation gives CASSPQGVHGGELFF.